The 13 T cell receptor beta chains listed next were all sequenced from one sample in a study of T cell changes during pregnancy in multiple sclerosis. Assay: immunoSEQ multiplex PCR; the TCRdb copy retains only in-frame clones and omits some. The sample contains roughly 48,000 clones, around 92% of which appear only once. Source: CD4+ T cells from peripheral blood mononuclear cells, taken in the second trimester of pregnancy. The receptors were gathered from a female donor in good health, enrolled as a control in a pregnancy study.

The chain is built from TRBV6-1 and TRBJ1-1, with D possibly being TRBD1 (6 bases). V was shortened by 3 bases and J by 13 bases, with 18 bases between the two germline ends. This CDR3 has 13 amino acids. CDR1 MNHNS and CDR2 SASEGT come from the germline V gene. CDR3 amino acids: CASSDSTQGRDFF. CDR3 sequence (DNA): TGTGCCAGCAGTGACTCCACACAGGGACGGGATTTCTTT.

The CDR3 loop reads CASSASGSLSYEQYF. For the CDR3, the DNA is TGTGCCAGCAGCGCTAGCGGGAGCCTTTCCTACGAGCAGTACTTC. The chain joins TRBV6-5 to TRBJ2-7; 10 positions match TRBD2. This CDR3 comprises 15 residues. Germline CDR1 and CDR2: MNHEY and SVGAGI. The ends lost 6 bases at V and 1 base at J; junction bases unmatched: 6.

This chain joins TRBV29-1 and TRBJ2-5; 8 bases match TRBD1. The germline V gene has CDR1 SQVTM and CDR2 ANQGSEA. CDR3 length equals 15 residues. With V trimmed by 4 bases and J by 5 bases, 12 bases remained unmatched. The CDR3 sequence: CSVVRRSRGPETQYF. CDR3 in DNA: TGCAGCGTTGTCCGAAGGTCCAGGGGGCCTGAGACCCAGTACTTC.

This clone was detected only a few times. The rearrangement links TRBV20-1 to TRBJ2-1, with no clear D. Trimming left V 3 bases short and J 8 bases short, with 8 bases between. There are 11 residues in the CDR3. The germline gives CDR1 DFQATT, CDR2 SNEGSKA (reference sequence). The CDR3 region is CSARAGHEQFF. As DNA, the CDR3 is TGCAGTGCTAGGGCTGGGCATGAGCAGTTCTTC.

The chain uses TRBV5-1 and TRBJ1-4; D gene uncertain. CDR1 and CDR2 (germline): SGHRS, YFSETQ. V was cut by 0 bases and J by 8 bases, with 11 bases left in between. This CDR3 region has 14 residues. The CDR3 loop reads CASSLELTQEKLFF. CDR3 DNA sequence: TGCGCCAGCAGCTTGGAACTCACACAGGAAAAACTGTTTTTT.

About this clone: Other DNA sequences from this sample encode an identical CDR3 as well. The genes are TRBV2 and TRBJ1-3; D ambiguous. This CDR3 comprises 14 residues. Between the trimmed V and J ends, which lost 6 bases and 8 bases, there was a span of 17 bases. CDR1 SNHLY and CDR2 FYNNEI come from the germline V gene. CDR3 amino acids: CASSVGILKDTIYF. DNA of the CDR3: TGTGCCAGCAGCGTCGGGATACTAAAAGACACCATATATTTT.

This sequence joins TRBV29-1 and TRBJ1-2; D ambiguous. CDR1 SQVTM and CDR2 ANQGSEA come from the germline V gene. The CDR3 consists of 13 residues. The V gene lost 4 bases and the J gene lost 3 bases, with 12 bases spanning the gap. This chain's CDR3 is CSVAEGTDYGYTF. CDR3 DNA: TGCAGCGTTGCTGAGGGTACTGACTATGGCTACACCTTC.

This clone was seen once. The V and J genes are TRBV19 and TRBJ1-5; tentatively, D is TRBD1 (5 bases). The CDR3 is 13 residues long. Germline-derived CDR1 and CDR2 are LNHDA and SQIVND (reference sequence). V shed 8 bases and J shed 6 bases, with 14 bases lying between them. CDR3 sequence (DNA): TGTGCCAGTGAGCAGGGATCTGCTCAGCCCCAGCATTTT. Translation: CASEQGSAQPQHF.

This chain joins TRBV28 and TRBJ1-4; D call uncertain. The V gene's germline CDR1 is MDHEN and CDR2 SYDVKM. Trimming took 2 bases from V and 6 from J, leaving 7 bases between them. CDR3 length: 13 residues. This CDR3 reads CASSLIGDEKLFF. The CDR3 DNA is TGTGCCAGCAGTTTAATCGGGGATGAAAAACTGTTTTTT.

The chain carries TRBV18 and TRBJ1-2; 10 nucleotides agree with TRBD1. This CDR3 is built from 14 residues. Germline lookup yields CDR1 KGHSH and CDR2 LQKENI. After removal of 4 bases from V and 8 bases from J, the junction contained 7 bases not matched to a gene. CDR3 sequence: CASSQADRGQGYTF. The CDR3 nucleotides read TGTGCCAGCTCACAAGCCGACAGGGGGCAGGGCTACACCTTC.

The chain links TRBV18 to TRBJ2-5, with 8 bases fitting TRBD1. Germline CDR1 and CDR2: KGHSH and LQKENI. The CDR3 spans 14 residues. V shed 4 bases and J 1 base; nucleotides not matched to a gene: 2. The CDR3 DNA follows: TGTGCCAGCTCACTTACAGGGGGCCAAGAGACCCAGTACTTC. Protein sequence: CASSLTGGQETQYF.

This rearrangement joins TRBV5-1 to TRBJ2-1; the D is unclear. This CDR3 is 14 amino acids long. Germline CDR1 is SGHRS and CDR2 is YFSETQ. V lost 1 base and J 2 bases, leaving 7 bases between the germline ends. Here the CDR3 reads CASSLFETYNEQFF. For the CDR3, the DNA is TGCGCCAGCAGCTTGTTTGAGACCTACAATGAGCAGTTCTTC.

This chain uses TRBV4-2 with TRBJ2-5; D perhaps matches TRBD1 (6 bases). The ends were cut back, 0 bases at V and 6 bases at J, with 11 bases in the middle. This CDR3 is built from 14 residues. Germline assignment: CDR1 LGHNA and CDR2 YNFKEQ. The CDR3 DNA reads TGTGCCAGCAGCCAAGATCAGGGGATGAAGACCCAGTACTTC. Residues: CASSQDQGMKTQYF.